These 8 T cell receptor beta chains share one sample of origin, sequenced in a study of OX40 agonist ivuxolimab in advanced cancers. Using immunoSEQ multiplex PCR, the repertoire was profiled, and TCRdb retains in-frame clones only, with some absent. This repertoire shows 60,000 to 85,000 clones, approximately 86% found once; its top ten account for around 1.7%. The material was CD4+ or CD8+ T cells sorted from blood, obtained in a trial of the OX40 agonist ivuxolimab. Receptors originate from an adult with an advanced solid tumor such as melanoma, head and neck, liver or kidney cancer.

This CDR3 is CASSLKGSGNTIYF. CDR3 nucleotide sequence: TGCGCCAGCAGCTTGAAGGGCTCTGGAAACACCATATATTTT. This rearrangement joins TRBV5-1 to TRBJ1-3, with D uncertain. V dropped 1 base and J dropped 0 bases, with 5 bases sitting between them. Germline values: CDR1 SGHRS, CDR2 YFSETQ. The CDR3 totals 14 residues. Using reference TRBV5-1 and TRBJ1-3 for the parts outside the CDR3, the full variable domain is KAGVTQTPRYLIKTRGQQVTLSCSPISGHRSVSWYQQTPGQGLQFLFEYFSETQRNKGNFPGRFSGRQFSNSRSEMNVSTLELGDSALYLCASSLKGSGNTIYFGEGSWLTVV.

The V call is TRBV19, the J call TRBJ1-5; D is unclear. Trimming shortened V by 2 bases and J by 0 bases, and 11 bases separated the two germline ends. The germline gives CDR1 LNHDA, CDR2 SQIVND (reference sequence). The CDR3 length is 16 residues. CDR3: CASSIIVQYSNQPQHF. CDR3 bases: TGTGCCAGTAGTATAATCGTCCAATATAGCAATCAGCCCCAGCATTTT.

This clone was seen only a few times. The gene calls are TRBV14 and TRBJ1-6; D is perhaps TRBD1 (6 bases). CDR3 length: 14 amino acids. The V and J ends lost 2 bases and 10 bases respectively, with 12 bases between them. Looked up from germline, CDR1 is SGHDN and CDR2 is FVKESK. CDR3 amino acids: CASSQTGRGSPLHF. CDR3 DNA: TGTGCCAGCAGCCAAACAGGGAGGGGATCACCCCTCCACTTT.

The V gene is TRBV27, the J gene TRBJ2-3; D call uncertain. The CDR3 runs to 13 residues. Germline V gene sequence: CDR1 MNHEY, CDR2 SMNVEV (reference sequence). V gave up 3 bases and J gave up 0 bases, with 4 bases separating them. The CDR3: CASSFRSTDTQYF. In DNA, the CDR3 is TGTGCCAGCAGTTTCCGGAGCACAGATACGCAGTATTTT.

The J gene is TRBJ2-3, the V gene TRBV18; tentative D call: TRBD1 (5 bases). CDR3 length: 14 residues. Germline CDR1 reads KGHSH; CDR2 reads LQKENI. The germline V and J ends were trimmed by 3 bases and 5 bases, with 12 bases remaining between them. CDR3 residues: CASSPVGRGDTQYF. The CDR3 DNA follows: TGTGCCAGCTCACCGGTCGGAAGGGGAGATACGCAGTATTTT.

The chain carries TRBV5-4 and TRBJ1-5; TRBD1 is a possible D gene (6 bases). The germline CDR1 and CDR2 sequences are SGHNT and YYREEE (reference sequence). The CDR3 sequence is 16 residues long. Trimming shortened V by 0 bases and J by 5 bases, and 15 bases separated the two germline ends. CDR3 coding DNA: TGTGCCAGCAGCTTGGAGGGACAAAGAGGGGATCAGCCCCAGCATTTT. It specifies CASSLEGQRGDQPQHF. Filled out from reference TRBV5-4 and TRBJ1-5, the complete variable domain reads ETGVTQSPTHLIKTRGQQVTLRCSSQSGHNTVSWYQQALGQGPQFIFQYYREEENGRGNFPPRFSGLQFPNYSSELNVNALELDDSALYLCASSLEGQRGDQPQHFGDGTRLSIL.

This clone was recorded only once. The chain employs TRBV7-6 and TRBJ2-3; D remains unclear. The V gene lost 1 base and the J gene lost 4 bases, with 9 bases spanning the gap. Germline-derived CDR1 and CDR2 are SGHVS and FNYEAQ. The CDR3 runs to 14 residues. The CDR3 DNA reads as TGTGCCAGCAGCTTAGACGTGGCAGCAGATACGCAGTATTTT. Protein product: CASSLDVAADTQYF.

V and J are TRBV5-4 and TRBJ2-2; no clear D gene. V lost 1 base to trimming and J lost 1 base, with 5 bases between them. Per germline, CDR1 SGHNT and CDR2 YYREEE (reference sequence). The CDR3 is 14 amino acids. In nucleotides, the CDR3 is TGTGCCAGCAGCTTGACGGGGAACACCGGGGAGCTGTTTTTT. This sequence encodes CASSLTGNTGELFF.